This paragraph covers one T cell receptor (beta chain) sequence. Its antigen is unidentified. The germline gives CDR1 SGHTA, CDR2 FQGNSA. CDR3 length: 18 amino acids. The junction had 14 bases not matched to a gene; V was cut back by 0 bases and J by 7 bases. The assay was immunoSEQ multiplex PCR, and TCRdb's table has in-frame clones only and misses some. The sample shows over 55,000 clones, around 76% of them seen only once. As to time point: blood 2 weeks post-SBRT. The treatment here: 15 Gy SBRT to primary tumor, nephrectomy 4 weeks later. This sample was taken from a study of radiation and T cells in renal cell carcinoma. Study details: Nephrectomy followed 15 Gy stereotactic body radiation by 4 weeks. Notes on the study in general: From baseline, blood top tumor clonotypes peaked at 2 weeks post-radiation.

This sequence was found in a man between 60 and 75 years old with renal cell carcinoma. V and J are TRBV7-2 and TRBJ2-3; 9 bases line up with TRBD2. Sequenced here: blood, sampled from a patient whose treatment included radiotherapy and nephrectomy. The CDR3 sequence is CASSLAPGAGGPLYTQYF. In nucleotides, the CDR3 is TGTGCCAGCAGCTTAGCGCCAGGGGCGGGGGGGCCTCTATATACGCAGTATTTT.